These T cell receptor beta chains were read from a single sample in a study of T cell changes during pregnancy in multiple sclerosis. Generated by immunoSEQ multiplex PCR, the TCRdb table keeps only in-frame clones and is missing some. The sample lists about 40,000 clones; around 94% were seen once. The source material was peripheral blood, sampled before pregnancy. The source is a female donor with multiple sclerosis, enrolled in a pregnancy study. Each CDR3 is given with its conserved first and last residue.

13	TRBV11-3	CASSGTSTDTQYF
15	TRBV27	CASSLLGEGFNEQFF
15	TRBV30	CAWSLEGQYNEKLFF
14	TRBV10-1	CASSEGTGSGELFF
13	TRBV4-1	CASSQGFSYEQYF
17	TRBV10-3	CAISGLAGGGSYNEQFF
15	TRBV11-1	CASSPGTSGSYEQYF
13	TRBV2	CASREGLSQPQHF
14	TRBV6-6	CASSYSQGKDTQYF
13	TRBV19	CASSNLESYERYF
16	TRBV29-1	CSVEQWQGTGQETQYF
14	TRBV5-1	CASSSGTRGETQYF
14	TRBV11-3	CASSLAGCNQPQHF
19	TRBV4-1	CASSPTPGLPSMGANVLTF
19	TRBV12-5	CASGPARQAGVSGANVLTF
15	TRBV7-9	CASWTRDRTTDTQYF
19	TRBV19	CASSPRLAGGIGTYNEQFF
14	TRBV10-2	CASSERGSTDTQYF
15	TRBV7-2	CASLRSREKAGELFF
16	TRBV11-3	CASIGREGRGLNEQFF